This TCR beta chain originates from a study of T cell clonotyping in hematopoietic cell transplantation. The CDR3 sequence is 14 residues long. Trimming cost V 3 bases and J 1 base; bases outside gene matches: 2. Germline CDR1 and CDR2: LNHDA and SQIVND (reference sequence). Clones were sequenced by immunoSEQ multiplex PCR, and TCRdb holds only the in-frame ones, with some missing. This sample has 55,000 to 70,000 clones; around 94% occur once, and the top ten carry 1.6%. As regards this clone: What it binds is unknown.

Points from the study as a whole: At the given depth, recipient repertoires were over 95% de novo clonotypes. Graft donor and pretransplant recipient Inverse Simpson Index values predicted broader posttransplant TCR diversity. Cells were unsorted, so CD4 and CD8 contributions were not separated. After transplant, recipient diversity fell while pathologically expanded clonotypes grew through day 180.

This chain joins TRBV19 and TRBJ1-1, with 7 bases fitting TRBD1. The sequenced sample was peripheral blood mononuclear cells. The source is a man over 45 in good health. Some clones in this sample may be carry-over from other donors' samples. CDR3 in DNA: TGTGCCAGTAGTATTAGGGGGCCGAACACTGAAGCTTTCTTT. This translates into CASSIRGPNTEAFF.